This entry describes one TCR beta chain. Its target is not known. The data derive from a study of radiotherapy plus CTLA-4 blockade in lung cancer. Study-level information: Objective responses were recorded in about 18% of patients, with disease control recorded in approximately 34%. Study-level findings and limits: Radiotherapy plus ipilimumab was followed by expansion in blood of tumor-derived TCR clones. The best prediction of response reportedly came from early blood T cell clone dynamics, with interferon-beta.

J was trimmed by 0 bases and V by 3 bases; bases with no gene match: 3. Germline V gene data show CDR1 as LNHDA and CDR2 as SQIVND (reference sequence). The CDR3 has 15 amino acids. Patients in the study, people with chemo-refractory metastatic non-small-cell lung cancer, received focal radiation plus ipilimumab CTLA-4 blockade. Some clones are missing from TCRdb's copy, which holds only in-frame ones; the method was immunoSEQ multiplex PCR. The sample includes about 49,000 clones, 80% to 90% of them seen just once. This sample comprised peripheral blood, obtained from a patient treated with radiotherapy plus ipilimumab. The J gene is TRBJ2-3, the V gene TRBV19, with 7 nucleotides matching TRBD2. The TCR comes from a human donor with non-small cell lung cancer whose response to radiotherapy plus ipilimumab could not be evaluated. The CDR3 region is CASSMGGRSTDTQYF. The DNA of the CDR3 is TGTGCCAGTAGTATGGGGGGGAGAAGCACAGATACGCAGTATTTT.